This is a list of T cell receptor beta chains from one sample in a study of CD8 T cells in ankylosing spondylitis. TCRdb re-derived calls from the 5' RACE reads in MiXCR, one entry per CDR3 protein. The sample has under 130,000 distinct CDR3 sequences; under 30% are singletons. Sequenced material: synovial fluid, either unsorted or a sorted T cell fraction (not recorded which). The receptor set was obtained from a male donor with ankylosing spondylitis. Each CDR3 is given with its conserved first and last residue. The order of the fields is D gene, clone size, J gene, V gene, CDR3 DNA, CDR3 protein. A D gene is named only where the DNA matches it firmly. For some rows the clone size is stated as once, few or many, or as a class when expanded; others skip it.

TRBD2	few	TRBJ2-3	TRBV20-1	TGCAGTGCTAGCGGTTCTCGGGCGGGAGTCACAGATACGCAGTATTTT	CSASGSRAGVTDTQYF
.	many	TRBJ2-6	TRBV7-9	TGTGCCAGCAGCTTGGACTCTGGGGCCAACGTCCTGACTTTC	CASSLDSGANVLTF
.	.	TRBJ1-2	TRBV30	TGTGCCTGGAGTGTACGCCGGAGGGTCGGTGGCTATGGCTACACCTTC	CAWSVRRRVGGYGYTF
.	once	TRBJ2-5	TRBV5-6	TGTGCCAGCAGCTTGGCCCCCGGGGTCGGGACCCAGTACTTC	CASSLAPGVGTQYF
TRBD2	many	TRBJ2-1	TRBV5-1	TGCGCCAGCAGACCGGCCGGGACTAGCGGGGCCGTGGCCTACAATGAGCAGTTCTTC	CASRPAGTSGAVAYNEQFF
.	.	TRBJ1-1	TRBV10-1	TGCGCCAGCAGTGGGACAGCCCGAGGCACTGAAGCTTTCTTT	CASSGTARGTEAFF
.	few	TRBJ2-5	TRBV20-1	TGCAGTGCTAGAGGGGACCGATCTAGCGAGACCCAGTACTTC	CSARGDRSSETQYF
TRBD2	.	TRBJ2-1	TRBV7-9	TGTGCCAGCAGCGCGAGACCCGGACTAGCGGCCTTCAATGAGCAGTTCTTC	CASSARPGLAAFNEQFF
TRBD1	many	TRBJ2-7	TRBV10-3	TGTGCCATCAGTAAAAACAGGGGGACTGACGACGAGCAGTACTTC	CAISKNRGTDDEQYF
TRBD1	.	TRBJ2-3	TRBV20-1	TGCAGTGCTAGAGCCCCGGGACAGGGGGGGACAGATACGCAGTATTTT	CSARAPGQGGTDTQYF
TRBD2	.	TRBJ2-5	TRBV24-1	TGTGCCACCAGTGACTGGACTAGCGGGTCCAGGGAGACCCAGTACTTC	CATSDWTSGSRETQYF
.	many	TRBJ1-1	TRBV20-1	TGCAGTGCTAGACCTCCGGGATCCAACACTGAAGCTTTCTTT	CSARPPGSNTEAFF
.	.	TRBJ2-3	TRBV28	TGTGCCAGCAGTGAAGTAGACGGCGGGGGCACAGATACGCAGTATTTT	CASSEVDGGGTDTQYF
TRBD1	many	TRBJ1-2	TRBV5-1	TGCGCCAGCAGCTTGGAGGGACAGGGGGCAAGTGGCTACACCTTC	CASSLEGQGASGYTF
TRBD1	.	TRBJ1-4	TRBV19	TGTGCCGCCGGACAGGGGGCGAATAATGAAAAACTGTTTTTT	CAAGQGANNEKLFF
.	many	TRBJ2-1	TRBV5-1	TGCGCCAGCAGCTTCACATACAATGAGCAGTTCTTC	CASSFTYNEQFF
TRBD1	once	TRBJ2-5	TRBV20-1	TGCAGTGCTCCCACAGGGGGAGAGACCCAGTACTTC	CSAPTGGETQYF
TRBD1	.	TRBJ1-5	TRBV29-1	TGCAGCGTTGAAGGGACAGGGAATCAGCCCCAGCATTTT	CSVEGTGNQPQHF
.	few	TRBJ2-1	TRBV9	TGTGCCAGCAGCCCCTGGACTAAGCCGGATTTCGGTGAGCAGTTCTTC	CASSPWTKPDFGEQFF
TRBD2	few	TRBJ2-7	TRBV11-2	TGTGCCAGCAGCCCCAACCCACCCCGGGGTGGACTAGTGAACTACGAGCAGTACTTC	CASSPNPPRGGLVNYEQYF
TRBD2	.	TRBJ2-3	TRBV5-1	TGCGCCAGCAGCTTGGGCGGGGGACTAGCGGGGGCCAGCACAGATACGCAGTATTTT	CASSLGGGLAGASTDTQYF
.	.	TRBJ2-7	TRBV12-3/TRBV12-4	TGTACCTGCAGTTTTCGGGCTAGTCTTTTCGATGGGTCCTACGAGCAGTACTTC	CTCSFRASLFDGSYEQYF
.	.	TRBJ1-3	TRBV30	TGTGCCTGGAGTGTTATGGGCTCCTCAACTGGAAACACCATATATTTT	CAWSVMGSSTGNTIYF
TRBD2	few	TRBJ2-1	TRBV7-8	TGTGCCAGCAGCTTATCAAGGAGGGAGGGTGACAATGAGCAGTTCTTC	CASSLSRREGDNEQFF
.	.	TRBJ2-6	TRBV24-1	TGTGCCACCAGTGATTTAAAAGCTGGGGCCAACGTCCTGACTTTC	CATSDLKAGANVLTF
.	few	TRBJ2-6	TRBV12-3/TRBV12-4	TGTGCCAGCAGTACCGTCGCGGCTGGGGCCAACGTCCTGACTTTC	CASSTVAAGANVLTF
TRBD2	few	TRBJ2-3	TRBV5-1	TGCGCCAGCAGCTTTACTAGCGGGAGCACAGATACGCAGTATTTT	CASSFTSGSTDTQYF
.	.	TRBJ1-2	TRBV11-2	TGTGCCAGCAGCTCCCCGCCGGGGGGGTACGGCTATGGCTACACCTTC	CASSSPPGGYGYGYTF
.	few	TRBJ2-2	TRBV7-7	TGTGCCAGCAGCATGACAGGAGCGAACACCGGGGAGCTGTTTTTT	CASSMTGANTGELFF
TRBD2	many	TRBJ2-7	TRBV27	TGTGCCAGCAGTCTAGCGGGAACGGCGTCCTACGAGCAGTACTTC	CASSLAGTASYEQYF
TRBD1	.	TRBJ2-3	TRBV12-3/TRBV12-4	TGTGCCAGCGCGATACAGGGGGCAAAAGATACGCAGTATTTT	CASAIQGAKDTQYF
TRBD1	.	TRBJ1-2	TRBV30	TGTGCCTGGAGGACCGCGGACAGGGCTGGCTACACCTTC	CAWRTADRAGYTF
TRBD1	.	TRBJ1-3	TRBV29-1	TGCAGCGTTTACTCCGGGACAGGGTCAGGAAACACCATATATTTT	CSVYSGTGSGNTIYF
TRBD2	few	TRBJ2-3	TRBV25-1	TGTGCCAGCAGTGACCAGGGAGGGACAGATACGCAGTATTTT	CASSDQGGTDTQYF
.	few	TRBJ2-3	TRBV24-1	TGTGCCACCAGTGATTGGAGTGCGGGAATCAGCACAGATACGCAGTATTTT	CATSDWSAGISTDTQYF
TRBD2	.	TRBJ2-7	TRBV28	TGTGCCAGCAGTCAGTTCAGCGGGAGGGCACAATACGAGCAGTACTTC	CASSQFSGRAQYEQYF
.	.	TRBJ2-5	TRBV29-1	TGCAGCGTTAGACTCACGCGAGAGACCCAGTACTTC	CSVRLTRETQYF
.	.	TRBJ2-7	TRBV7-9	TGTGCCAGCAGTGAACCTTTTTCCTACGAGCAGTACTTC	CASSEPFSYEQYF
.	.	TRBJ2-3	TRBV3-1	TGTGCCAGCAGTCCCCTTAGCGGAGGCGGCACAGATACGCAGTATTTT	CASSPLSGGGTDTQYF
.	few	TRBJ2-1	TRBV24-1	TGTGCCACCAGTGATTGGGACTCGGGTAACAATGAGCAGTTCTTC	CATSDWDSGNNEQFF
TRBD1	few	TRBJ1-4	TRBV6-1	TGTGCCAGCAGTCCCGGGACAGGGTATGAAAAACTGTTTTTT	CASSPGTGYEKLFF
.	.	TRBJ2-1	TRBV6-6	TGTGCCAGCAGCCCATGGTCGTATGAGCAGTTCTTC	CASSPWSYEQFF
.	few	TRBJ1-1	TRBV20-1	TGCAGTGCTAGAGATCAGGCCAGATTGAACACTGAAGCTTTCTTT	CSARDQARLNTEAFF
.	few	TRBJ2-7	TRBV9	TGTGCCAGCAGCGTAGGACAGCCGACCTACGAGCAGTACTTC	CASSVGQPTYEQYF
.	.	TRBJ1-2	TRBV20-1	TGCAGTGCTAGGACGGAGGGCGCAAATGGCTACACCTTC	CSARTEGANGYTF
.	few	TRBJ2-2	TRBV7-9	TGTGCCAGCAGCTTAGACACCCGTGGGGAGCTGTTTTTT	CASSLDTRGELFF
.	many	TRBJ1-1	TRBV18	TGTGCCAGTTCCACACAGGGGAACACTGAAGCTTTCTTT	CASSTQGNTEAFF
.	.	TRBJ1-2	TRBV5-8	TGTGCCAGCAGCGACCAGGTCTATTCCGGCTACACCTTC	CASSDQVYSGYTF
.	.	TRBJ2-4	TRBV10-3	TGTGCCAATATAATCGAGGGGGTTAGAGGTGCCAAAAACATTCAGTACTTC	CANIIEGVRGAKNIQYF
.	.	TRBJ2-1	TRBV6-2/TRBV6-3	TGTGCCAGCAGTCCCGTGGGGTTCGGGGCCTACAATGAGCAGTTCTTC	CASSPVGFGAYNEQFF
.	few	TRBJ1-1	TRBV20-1	TGCAGTGCTACTCCCGGCACTGAAGCTTTCTTT	CSATPGTEAFF
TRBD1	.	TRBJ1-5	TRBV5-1	TGCGCCAGCAGCTTGGCTCCAGGGGGAAGAAGCAATCAGCCCCAGCATTTT	CASSLAPGGRSNQPQHF
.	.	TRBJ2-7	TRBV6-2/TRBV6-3	TGTGCCAGCAGTTACGCCGCGGACTCGCCTAGGGACGAGCAGTACTTC	CASSYAADSPRDEQYF